Listed here is a single TCR beta chain. What it binds is not known. This sample stems from a study of cytomegalovirus exposure and HLA in healthy donors. Study-level findings and limits: For most TCR beta V segments, an earlier analysis put the productive rate at about 90% or about 30% of the time. TCR beta sequences reportedly predicted most subjects' HLA-A and HLA-B alleles accurately. Later genetic work tied a missense DCLRE1C variant to beta-chain V and J trimming. It was taken for granted in presence/absence analyses that sequencing depth across donors was roughly uniform.

Primers included in the PCR were 60 Vbeta and 13 Jbeta primers. TCRdb's table, derived via immunoSEQ multiplex PCR, lists solely in-frame clones and lacks some. The repertoire includes approximately 100,000 clones, more than 75% of them detected once, and 5% to 6.5% sits in the top ten. CDR3 length equals 16 residues. CDR1 SGDLS and CDR2 YYNGEE come from the germline V gene. The trim removed 0 bases at V and 3 bases at J, leaving 5 bases unmatched. The gene calls are TRBV9 and TRBJ1-4; 7 nucleotides match TRBD1. The sequencing sample was made of PBMCs. This sequence originates from a woman younger than 30 in good health and CMV-seropositive. This CDR3 is CASSVATGTANEKLFF. Here the CDR3 DNA reads TGTGCCAGCAGCGTAGCTACTGGGACAGCTAATGAAAAACTGTTTTTT.